The rows below give T cell receptor beta chains drawn from one sample of a study of shared clonotypes between healthy human individuals. The protocol was immunoSEQ multiplex PCR, while the TCRdb copy is restricted to in-frame clones and leaves out a portion. The sample records approximately 1.4 million clones, under 99% being singletons. The sample was naive CD4+ T cells sorted from blood. The receptor set was obtained from a man younger than 45 in good health. Both conserved end residues are part of each CDR3. D genes are given only for firm matches. Only part of the rows carry a size: once, few, many, or a class if the clone is expanded.

CDR3 DNA: TGTGCCAGCAGCCCGAGGGGGGGCCTTATCTATGGCTACACCTTC
CDR3 protein: CASSPRGGLIYGYTF
clone size: NA
J gene: TRBJ1-2
V gene: TRBV7-2
D gene: NA

CDR3 DNA: TGTGCCAGCAGTGTCCTGACTAGCGGGAGTGGCAATGAGCAGTTCTTC
CDR3 protein: CASSVLTSGSGNEQFF
clone size: NA
J gene: TRBJ2-1
V gene: TRBV2
D gene: TRBD2

CDR3 DNA: TGCGCCAGCAGCCCAGGAGGGATCAATCAGCCCCAGCATTTT
CDR3 protein: CASSPGGINQPQHF
clone size: NA
J gene: TRBJ1-5
V gene: TRBV5-1
D gene: NA

CDR3 DNA: TGTGCCTGGAGGGCACGGGCAGCCACCTCCTACGAGCAGTACTTC
CDR3 protein: CAWRARAATSYEQYF
clone size: NA
J gene: TRBJ2-7
V gene: TRBV30
D gene: NA

CDR3 DNA: TGCGCCAGCAGCTTCCAGGGGGCAAGTGACGAGCAGTACTTC
CDR3 protein: CASSFQGASDEQYF
clone size: once
J gene: TRBJ2-7
V gene: TRBV5-1
D gene: TRBD1

CDR3 DNA: TGTGCCAGTAGTCAGGGGGTGGGCCAGCCCCAGCATTTT
CDR3 protein: CASSQGVGQPQHF
clone size: NA
J gene: TRBJ1-5
V gene: TRBV19
D gene: TRBD1

CDR3 DNA: TGTGCCAGCAGCTTAGACTATCCCCTTGGAAACACCATATATTTT
CDR3 protein: CASSLDYPLGNTIYF
clone size: NA
J gene: TRBJ1-3
V gene: TRBV7-9
D gene: NA

CDR3 DNA: TGTGCCAGCAGCTCGGTCAGGGGGAGCAATCAGCCCCAGCATTTT
CDR3 protein: CASSSVRGSNQPQHF
clone size: NA
J gene: TRBJ1-5
V gene: TRBV11-2
D gene: TRBD1

CDR3 DNA: TGTGCCAGCTCCCTCACGTGGGGGGCGGATCAGCCCCAGCATTTT
CDR3 protein: CASSLTWGADQPQHF
clone size: NA
J gene: TRBJ1-5
V gene: TRBV18
D gene: NA

CDR3 DNA: TGTGCCAGCTCTGGACCGAGCCAAGAGACCCAGTACTTC
CDR3 protein: CASSGPSQETQYF
clone size: NA
J gene: TRBJ2-5
V gene: TRBV18
D gene: NA

CDR3 DNA: TGTGCCAGTAGCCTACTGGCGACCCGGTCCAATGAGCAGTTCTTC
CDR3 protein: CASSLLATRSNEQFF
clone size: NA
J gene: TRBJ2-1
V gene: TRBV19
D gene: NA

CDR3 DNA: TGTGCCAGCAGCTTGTCCGGCAGACTTTACTATGGCTACACCTTC
CDR3 protein: CASSLSGRLYYGYTF
clone size: NA
J gene: TRBJ1-2
V gene: TRBV5-5
D gene: NA

CDR3 DNA: TGCAGCGTTTTGGACAGGGGCCGGGAGACCCAGTACTTC
CDR3 protein: CSVLDRGRETQYF
clone size: NA
J gene: TRBJ2-5
V gene: TRBV29-1
D gene: TRBD1

CDR3 DNA: TGTGCCAGCAGTCTAGCGGGACCGTTGGGGACCCAGTACTTC
CDR3 protein: CASSLAGPLGTQYF
clone size: NA
J gene: TRBJ2-5
V gene: TRBV6-1
D gene: TRBD2

CDR3 DNA: TGTGCCAGCAGCCCGAGAGGCGGGAGGCCGAACACCGGGGAGCTGTTTTTT
CDR3 protein: CASSPRGGRPNTGELFF
clone size: NA
J gene: TRBJ2-2
V gene: TRBV5-4
D gene: TRBD2

CDR3 DNA: TGTGCCAGCAGCCAAGACAGGGACGCTGGCTACACCTTC
CDR3 protein: CASSQDRDAGYTF
clone size: NA
J gene: TRBJ1-2
V gene: TRBV7-9
D gene: TRBD1

CDR3 DNA: TGTGCCAGCAGTTCCGGACTAGCGGGAGGGCAAGAGACCCAGTACTTC
CDR3 protein: CASSSGLAGGQETQYF
clone size: once
J gene: TRBJ2-5
V gene: TRBV6-6
D gene: TRBD2

CDR3 DNA: TGTGCCAGCAGTCCTGGGTTCCGGACAACTGAAGCTTTCTTT
CDR3 protein: CASSPGFRTTEAFF
clone size: once
J gene: TRBJ1-1
V gene: TRBV27
D gene: NA

CDR3 DNA: TGTGCCAGCAGAACAGGGACCGGTGGCTACACCTTC
CDR3 protein: CASRTGTGGYTF
clone size: NA
J gene: TRBJ1-2
V gene: TRBV28
D gene: NA

CDR3 DNA: TGTGCCAGCAGCTTAGTACCGCAGAACCATGAAGCTTTCTTT
CDR3 protein: CASSLVPQNHEAFF
clone size: NA
J gene: TRBJ1-1
V gene: TRBV7-8
D gene: NA

CDR3 DNA: TGTGCCAGCAGTTACGGGACAGGGGCGAACACCGGGGAGCTGTTTTTT
CDR3 protein: CASSYGTGANTGELFF
clone size: once
J gene: TRBJ2-2
V gene: TRBV6-5
D gene: TRBD1

CDR3 DNA: TGTGCCAGCAGCGCCGGGACAGCTTTCTTT
CDR3 protein: CASSAGTAFF
clone size: NA
J gene: TRBJ1-1
V gene: TRBV7-3
D gene: NA

CDR3 DNA: TGTGCCAGCAGTAAGGGACAGGGGACCCTAAACTACGAGCAGTACTTC
CDR3 protein: CASSKGQGTLNYEQYF
clone size: NA
J gene: TRBJ2-7
V gene: TRBV25-1
D gene: TRBD1

CDR3 DNA: TGTGCCAGCAGGGCGATGGGTAACTATGGCTACACCTTC
CDR3 protein: CASRAMGNYGYTF
clone size: NA
J gene: TRBJ1-2
V gene: TRBV6-1
D gene: NA

CDR3 DNA: TGTGCCAGCAGCTTATATCGGGAAGGGAACACTGAAGCTTTCTTT
CDR3 protein: CASSLYREGNTEAFF
clone size: once
J gene: TRBJ1-1
V gene: TRBV7-6
D gene: NA

CDR3 DNA: TGTGCCAGCAGTTTGAAAACCTACGAGCAGTACTTC
CDR3 protein: CASSLKTYEQYF
clone size: NA
J gene: TRBJ2-7
V gene: TRBV28
D gene: NA

CDR3 DNA: TGTGCCAGTAGTGGGGCCCCCGGGGATACGCAGTATTTT
CDR3 protein: CASSGAPGDTQYF
clone size: NA
J gene: TRBJ2-3
V gene: TRBV19
D gene: NA

CDR3 DNA: TGTGCCAGCAGTGTTAGCGGAAGAGCAAATGAGCAGTTCTTC
CDR3 protein: CASSVSGRANEQFF
clone size: NA
J gene: TRBJ2-1
V gene: TRBV2
D gene: NA

CDR3 DNA: TGTGCCAGCTCACCCTCATTAGATCTACTTGCTCTTCAGTACTTC
CDR3 protein: CASSPSLDLLALQYF
clone size: NA
J gene: TRBJ2-4
V gene: TRBV18
D gene: NA

CDR3 DNA: TGTGCCAGCAGCTTAGATCGGGGGGCTGGTCAGCCCCAGCATTTT
CDR3 protein: CASSLDRGAGQPQHF
clone size: NA
J gene: TRBJ1-5
V gene: TRBV11-2
D gene: NA

CDR3 DNA: TGTGCCTGGAGTGTGAGTTTCGTGAACACTGAAGCTTTCTTT
CDR3 protein: CAWSVSFVNTEAFF
clone size: NA
J gene: TRBJ1-1
V gene: TRBV30
D gene: NA

CDR3 DNA: TGTGCCAGCGTCGTACTGGGTACTGAAGCTTTCTTT
CDR3 protein: CASVVLGTEAFF
clone size: NA
J gene: TRBJ1-1
V gene: TRBV28
D gene: NA

CDR3 DNA: TGTGCCAGCAGTTTATCCCCGGTTTCTCTCACAGATACGCAGTATTTT
CDR3 protein: CASSLSPVSLTDTQYF
clone size: NA
J gene: TRBJ2-3
V gene: TRBV27
D gene: NA

CDR3 DNA: TGCGCCAGCAGTGAGTCGGTGACTAGCGGGAGGAGGATAAACATTCAGTACTTC
CDR3 protein: CASSESVTSGRRINIQYF
clone size: NA
J gene: TRBJ2-4
V gene: TRBV10-2
D gene: TRBD2

CDR3 DNA: TGTGCCAGCAGTCGACCAAGGACAGGCAACTATGGCTACACCTTC
CDR3 protein: CASSRPRTGNYGYTF
clone size: NA
J gene: TRBJ1-2
V gene: TRBV28
D gene: TRBD1

CDR3 DNA: TGCAGCGTTGACCAGGGGGTACCTGATGAGCAGTTCTTC
CDR3 protein: CSVDQGVPDEQFF
clone size: NA
J gene: TRBJ2-1
V gene: TRBV29-1
D gene: TRBD1

CDR3 DNA: TGTGCCAGCAGTTTATTGGCCGGTAACGAGCAGTACTTC
CDR3 protein: CASSLLAGNEQYF
clone size: NA
J gene: TRBJ2-7
V gene: TRBV27
D gene: NA

CDR3 DNA: TGTGCCAGCAGCTTTGGGACACGGAGCTACACCTTC
CDR3 protein: CASSFGTRSYTF
clone size: NA
J gene: TRBJ1-2
V gene: TRBV7-2
D gene: NA

CDR3 DNA: TGTGTCAGAAGCTTAGACGATAAGCAGGGGCAAGAGACCCAGTACTTC
CDR3 protein: CVRSLDDKQGQETQYF
clone size: NA
J gene: TRBJ2-5
V gene: TRBV7-5
D gene: NA

CDR3 DNA: TGTGCCAGCAGTTACTCTGTTTCCTACGAGCAGTACTTC
CDR3 protein: CASSYSVSYEQYF
clone size: NA
J gene: TRBJ2-7
V gene: TRBV6-6
D gene: NA

CDR3 DNA: TGTGCCAGCAGCTTATCTGGGGGCGGGTACGAGCAGTACTTC
CDR3 protein: CASSLSGGGYEQYF
clone size: NA
J gene: TRBJ2-7
V gene: TRBV7-8
D gene: NA

CDR3 DNA: TGTGCCAGCAGCTTTGGGACAGGGATCACAGATACGCAGTATTTT
CDR3 protein: CASSFGTGITDTQYF
clone size: NA
J gene: TRBJ2-3
V gene: TRBV5-4
D gene: TRBD1

CDR3 DNA: TGTGCCAGCAGCTCCACACGATATCAGCCCCAGCATTTT
CDR3 protein: CASSSTRYQPQHF
clone size: NA
J gene: TRBJ1-5
V gene: TRBV28
D gene: NA

CDR3 DNA: TGCGCCAGCAGCCCAATAGGACAGGCCGCGGGAAACATTCAGTACTTC
CDR3 protein: CASSPIGQAAGNIQYF
clone size: NA
J gene: TRBJ2-4
V gene: TRBV5-1
D gene: TRBD1

CDR3 DNA: TGTGCCAGCAGTTACCTGGGGGGGTCTAACACTGAAGCTTTCTTT
CDR3 protein: CASSYLGGSNTEAFF
clone size: NA
J gene: TRBJ1-1
V gene: TRBV6-5
D gene: NA

CDR3 DNA: TGTGCCAGCAGTCACCGGACAATGACTAGCGGGAGTTTAATATCCTACAATGAGCAGTTCTTC
CDR3 protein: CASSHRTMTSGSLISYNEQFF
clone size: NA
J gene: TRBJ2-1
V gene: TRBV2
D gene: TRBD2

CDR3 DNA: TGTGCCATCAGTGAGTCCGCGGGAGAAGAGACCCAGTACTTC
CDR3 protein: CAISESAGEETQYF
clone size: NA
J gene: TRBJ2-5
V gene: TRBV10-3
D gene: TRBD2

CDR3 DNA: TGTGCCAGCAAACGTCCCGGACTAGCCCTCACAGATACGCAGTATTTT
CDR3 protein: CASKRPGLALTDTQYF
clone size: NA
J gene: TRBJ2-3
V gene: TRBV28
D gene: TRBD2

CDR3 DNA: TGTGCCAGCAGCTTAGGTCTAGCGGGTAATGAGCAGTTCTTC
CDR3 protein: CASSLGLAGNEQFF
clone size: once
J gene: TRBJ2-1
V gene: TRBV13
D gene: TRBD2

CDR3 DNA: TGTGCCAGCAGCCCGGATCTATCTGGAAACACCATATATTTT
CDR3 protein: CASSPDLSGNTIYF
clone size: once
J gene: TRBJ1-3
V gene: TRBV5-4
D gene: NA

CDR3 DNA: TGTGCCAGCAGCGTAGGACCGCCAAGTCTGGAGACCCAGTACTTC
CDR3 protein: CASSVGPPSLETQYF
clone size: NA
J gene: TRBJ2-5
V gene: TRBV9
D gene: NA

CDR3 DNA: TGTGCCAGCAGCTTAGTGAGAGGGCATCGTGAGCAGTACTTC
CDR3 protein: CASSLVRGHREQYF
clone size: NA
J gene: TRBJ2-7
V gene: TRBV11-2
D gene: NA

CDR3 DNA: TGTGGGAGTGTAGAAACCGCGAACACCGGGGAGCTGTTTTTT
CDR3 protein: CGSVETANTGELFF
clone size: NA
J gene: TRBJ2-2
V gene: TRBV11-2
D gene: NA

CDR3 DNA: TGTGCCAGCAGTACCCTCGGGGGGGCTAATGAAAAACTGTTTTTT
CDR3 protein: CASSTLGGANEKLFF
clone size: NA
J gene: TRBJ1-4
V gene: TRBV28
D gene: NA

CDR3 DNA: TGTGCCAGCAGCCGGACGCCCTACGAGCAGTACTTC
CDR3 protein: CASSRTPYEQYF
clone size: NA
J gene: TRBJ2-7
V gene: TRBV27
D gene: NA